What follows is one T cell receptor (beta chain) and its context. Its target is unknown. This sample is drawn from a study of OX40 agonist ivuxolimab in advanced cancers. Sequencing used immunoSEQ multiplex PCR; TCRdb keeps in-frame clones, though not all of them. This repertoire shows tens of thousands of clones, around 83% found once; its top ten account for 20% to 25%. Overall study findings and caveats: More expanded clones were seen, on average, in CD8+ T cells than in CD4+.

The V gene's germline CDR1 is MNHEY and CDR2 SMNVEV (reference sequence). This CDR3 spans 11 amino acids. V was shortened by 3 bases and J by 6 bases, with 3 bases between the two germline ends. V and J are TRBV27 and TRBJ2-1, with D hard to call. The specimen comprised CD4+ or CD8+ T cells sorted from blood, sampled in a trial of the OX40 agonist ivuxolimab. The source of this sequence is an adult with an advanced solid tumor such as melanoma, head and neck, liver or kidney cancer. CDR3 region: CASSFFNEQFF. The CDR3 bases are TGTGCCAGCAGTTTCTTCAATGAGCAGTTCTTC.